The rows below give T cell receptor beta chains drawn from one sample of a study of shared clonotypes between healthy human individuals. Only in-frame clones appear in the TCRdb table, and some are missing; sequencing was by immunoSEQ multiplex PCR. The table includes roughly 2.4 million clones, approximately 96% detected once. Sequenced: naive CD4+ T cells sorted from blood. Receptor source: a man aged 18 to 30 in good health. The CDR3 runs from the conserved cysteine through the conserved F or W. The D gene is left open where the match is weak. Only part of the rows carry a size: once, few, many, or a class if the clone is expanded.

J gene | V gene | clone size | D gene | CDR3 protein | CDR3 DNA
TRBJ1-1 | TRBV6-6 | - | TRBD1 | CAAFRQGNTEAFF | TGTGCCGCCTTTAGACAGGGAAACACTGAAGCTTTCTTT
TRBJ1-1 | TRBV5-1 | once | - | CASTLTPRGSTEAFF | TGCGCCAGCACCCTGACCCCCCGGGGAAGCACTGAAGCTTTCTTT
TRBJ1-1 | TRBV27 | - | - | CASSDSLNTEAFF | TGTGCCAGCAGTGATTCATTGAACACTGAAGCTTTCTTT
TRBJ2-7 | TRBV7-2 | - | - | CASRVGQQFSYEQYF | TGTGCCAGCAGGGTTGGACAGCAGTTCTCCTACGAGCAGTACTTC
TRBJ2-7 | TRBV5-1 | - | - | CASSYRLRGRGYEQYF | TGCGCCAGCAGCTACCGATTGAGGGGGAGGGGATACGAGCAGTACTTC
TRBJ2-3 | TRBV18 | once | - | CASSPPRERPDTQYF | TGTGCCAGCTCACCACCTCGGGAGCGTCCAGATACGCAGTATTTT
TRBJ1-4 | TRBV5-1 | - | - | CASSGEGLSGEKLFF | TGCGCCAGCAGCGGGGAGGGCCTAAGCGGTGAAAAACTGTTTTTT
TRBJ1-1 | TRBV19 | - | TRBD1 | CASSSQGGNTEAFF | TGTGCCAGTAGTTCACAGGGGGGGAACACTGAAGCTTTCTTT
TRBJ1-2 | TRBV5-1 | - | TRBD1 | CASSLEGQGQWEEGYTF | TGCGCCAGCAGCTTGGAGGGACAGGGTCAATGGGAGGAAGGCTACACCTTC
TRBJ2-7 | TRBV7-9 | - | - | CARSTREQYF | TGTGCCCGCTCCACTCGCGAGCAGTACTTC
TRBJ2-7 | TRBV6-1 | - | TRBD2 | CASSPAGDFGEQYF | TGTGCCAGCAGTCCGGCGGGGGACTTTGGCGAGCAGTACTTC
TRBJ2-3 | TRBV5-4 | - | TRBD2 | CASSNGLAGSTDTQYF | TGTGCCAGCAGCAACGGACTAGCGGGGAGCACAGATACGCAGTATTTT
TRBJ2-7 | TRBV6-5 | - | TRBD1 | CASRLTGDEQYF | TGTGCCAGCAGGCTGACAGGGGACGAGCAGTACTTC
TRBJ2-2 | TRBV4-1 | - | - | CASSQLVLRGELFF | TGCGCCAGCAGCCAACTTGTTCTTCGAGGGGAGCTGTTTTTT
TRBJ2-5 | TRBV6-6 | - | - | CASRPGPQETQYF | TGTGCCAGCAGACCGGGACCCCAAGAGACCCAGTACTTC
TRBJ2-1 | TRBV28 | - | - | CASSLDWNNEQFF | TGTGCCAGCAGTTTGGACTGGAACAATGAGCAGTTCTTC
TRBJ2-2 | TRBV5-3 | - | - | CATKTYWPPAGELFF | TGTGCCACTAAGACTTACTGGCCCCCGGCCGGGGAGCTGTTTTTT
TRBJ2-7 | TRBV30 | - | TRBD1 | CAWSKGGRSSYEQYF | TGTGCCTGGAGCAAAGGGGGCAGGAGCTCCTACGAGCAGTACTTC
TRBJ2-3 | TRBV4-3 | - | TRBD2 | CASSQDWYTGGLTDTQYF | TGCGCCAGCAGCCAAGATTGGTATACGGGGGGGCTCACAGATACGCAGTATTTT
TRBJ1-3 | TRBV30 | - | - | CAWSTGSGNTIYF | TGTGCCTGGAGTACAGGCTCTGGAAACACCATATATTTT
TRBJ2-3 | TRBV5-4 | - | - | CASRYGTDTQYF | TGTGCCAGCAGGTACGGTACAGATACGCAGTATTTT
TRBJ1-5 | TRBV10-1 | once | - | CASGRDGSNQPQHF | TGCGCCAGCGGCCGGGACGGTAGCAATCAGCCCCAGCATTTT
TRBJ2-1 | TRBV7-9 | - | - | CASSLGSVGGNEQFF | TGTGCCAGCAGCTTAGGCTCGGTGGGGGGCAATGAGCAGTTCTTC
TRBJ2-1 | TRBV20-1 | - | - | CSAPRGSEQFF | TGCAGTGCGCCTAGGGGTAGTGAGCAGTTCTTC
TRBJ1-5 | TRBV2 | few | - | CASREGDYNQPQHF | TGTGCCAGCAGAGAGGGGGACTACAATCAGCCCCAGCATTTT
TRBJ2-3 | TRBV6-5 | - | - | CASSSRGDTQYF | TGTGCCAGCAGCTCGAGAGGAGATACGCAGTATTTT
TRBJ1-5 | TRBV30 | - | - | CALGRGPYSNQPQHF | TGTGCCTTGGGCAGGGGCCCTTATAGCAATCAGCCCCAGCATTTT
TRBJ1-1 | TRBV18 | - | - | CASSSAGSNTEAFF | TGTGCCAGCTCATCGGCGGGTTCGAACACTGAAGCTTTCTTT
TRBJ1-3 | TRBV18 | once | - | CASSPLPRSETSSGNTIYF | TGTGCCAGCTCACCTCTTCCCCGGTCCGAAACTTCCTCTGGAAACACCATATATTTT
TRBJ2-2 | TRBV30 | - | TRBD2 | CAWSVIRTSGNYANTGELFF | TGTGCCTGGAGTGTAATCCGGACTAGCGGGAACTACGCGAACACCGGGGAGCTGTTTTTT
TRBJ2-1 | TRBV28 | - | - | CASSLWGAYNEQFF | TGTGCCAGCAGTTTATGGGGGGCCTACAATGAGCAGTTCTTC
TRBJ1-1 | TRBV6-1 | - | - | CASRAGTGVGGAFF | TGTGCCAGCAGGGCCGGGACGGGTGTCGGTGGAGCTTTCTTT
TRBJ2-5 | TRBV7-9 | - | TRBD1 | CASSRGRQETQYF | TGTGCCAGCTCCAGGGGGCGTCAAGAGACCCAGTACTTC
TRBJ2-7 | TRBV30 | - | TRBD1 | CAWSGTGWEQYF | TGTGCCTGGAGTGGGACAGGGTGGGAGCAGTACTTC
TRBJ1-2 | TRBV19 | few | - | CARTRQNYGYTF | TGTGCCAGAACCAGGCAAAACTATGGCTACACCTTC
TRBJ2-3 | TRBV5-1 | - | - | CASSFGQNTDTQYF | TGCGCCAGCAGCTTCGGACAGAACACAGATACGCAGTATTTT
TRBJ1-5 | TRBV6-1 | - | - | CASSPTDINQPQHF | TGTGCCAGCAGCCCGACAGATATAAATCAGCCCCAGCATTTT
TRBJ1-5 | TRBV10-3 | few | - | CAISTEPNQPQHF | TGTGCCATCAGCACAGAGCCTAATCAGCCCCAGCATTTT
TRBJ1-4 | TRBV20-1 | - | - | CSARRDEKLFF | TGCAGTGCTCGGAGGGATGAAAAACTGTTTTTT